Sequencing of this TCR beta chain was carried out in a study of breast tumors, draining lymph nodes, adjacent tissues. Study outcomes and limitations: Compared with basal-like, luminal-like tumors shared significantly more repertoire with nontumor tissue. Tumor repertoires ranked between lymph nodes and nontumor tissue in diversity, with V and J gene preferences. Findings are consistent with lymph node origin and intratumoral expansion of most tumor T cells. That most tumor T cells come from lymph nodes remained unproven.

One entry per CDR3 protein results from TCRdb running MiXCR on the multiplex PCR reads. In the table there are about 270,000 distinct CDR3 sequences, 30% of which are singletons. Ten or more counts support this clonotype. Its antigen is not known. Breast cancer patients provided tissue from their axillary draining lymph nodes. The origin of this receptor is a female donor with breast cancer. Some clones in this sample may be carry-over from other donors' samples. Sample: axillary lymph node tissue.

This CDR3 is CASSYGGRTSGDTQYF. CDR3 nucleotide sequence: TGTGCCAGCAGTTACGGGGGGAGGACTAGCGGAGATACGCAGTATTTT. This rearrangement joins TRBV6-6 to TRBJ2-3; TRBD2 matches 10 bases. The CDR3 loop spans 16 amino acids. V lost 2 bases, J lost 5 bases, and 7 bases stayed unmatched. The germline gives CDR1 MNHNY, CDR2 SVGAGI (reference sequence).